This T cell receptor (beta chain) was identified in a study of cytomegalovirus exposure and HLA in healthy donors. The germline CDR1 and CDR2 sequences are SGHAT and FQDESV (reference sequence). This CDR3 contains 15 residues. V lost 5 bases to trimming and J lost 7 bases, with 17 bases between them. Overall study results and limits: Highly shared variants forming one cluster were likely a sequencing artifact. The CMV antigen specificity of a few CMV-associated chains was confirmed through in vitro analysis.

Remarks on this clone: The antigen is not known.

PCR amplification relied on 60 Vbeta primers (plus 13 Jbeta primers). Sequencing was performed with immunoSEQ multiplex PCR; in TCRdb, only in-frame clones are kept and a portion is missing. The sample lists 170,000 or so clones, roughly 82% occurring once. The sequenced sample was PBMCs. The J gene is TRBJ1-4, the V gene TRBV11-1; no definite D call. This receptor was obtained from a woman between 50 and 59 years old in good health and CMV-seronegative. CDR3 bases: TGTGCCAGCAGCCGGCGCCTAGAGCAGAGTGAAAAACTGTTTTTT. Residues: CASSRRLEQSEKLFF.